Listed below are T cell receptor beta chains from one sample, sequenced in a study of molecular identifiers for immune sequencing clone quantification. TCRdb analysed the PCR reads with MiXCR anew, one entry per CDR3 protein. Of about 510,000 distinct CDR3 sequences in the sample, 20% to 25% are singletons; the top ten hold 0.65% to 0.95%. The specimen was naive CD8+ T cells from blood, with Jurkat cell RNA spiked in. These receptor sequences come from a human donor in good health. Some libraries in this study had Jurkat cell RNA spiked in. CDR3s include the opening cysteine and the closing phenylalanine or tryptophan. Each record gives: CDR3 length, D gene, clone size, J gene, V gene, CDR3 protein, CDR3 DNA. A D gene is named only where the DNA matches it firmly. Only part of the rows carry a size: once, few, many, or a class if the clone is expanded.

14 | . | many | TRBJ2-3 | TRBV6-5 | CASSLGQSTDTQYF | TGCGCCAGCAGCTTGGGGCAGAGCACAGATACGCAGTATTTT
14 | . | few | TRBJ2-7 | TRBV6-5 | CASSPRGGTYEQYF | TGTGCCAGCAGTCCACGAGGAGGAACCTACGAGCAGTACTTC
20 | TRBD1 | few | TRBJ1-1 | TRBV6-2/TRBV6-3 | CASSYTRLLGGTGGNTEAFF | TGTGCCAGCAGTTACACCAGACTGCTTGGAGGTACAGGGGGGAACACTGAAGCTTTCTTT
17 | . | many | TRBJ1-1 | TRBV4-1 | CASSQDRGYGGGTEAFF | TGCGCCAGCAGCCAAGATCGGGGTTACGGGGGGGGGACTGAAGCTTTCTTT
17 | TRBD2 | . | TRBJ2-1 | TRBV27 | CASMTKGREALDNEQFF | TGTGCCAGCATGACAAAGGGGCGGGAGGCCTTAGACAATGAGCAGTTCTTC
15 | TRBD1 | few | TRBJ2-1 | TRBV5-6 | CASGYWTGKGYEQFF | TGTGCCAGCGGATACTGGACAGGGAAGGGGTATGAGCAGTTCTTC
13 | TRBD1 | many | TRBJ2-7 | TRBV10-3 | CAIRETGDYEQYF | TGTGCCATCAGGGAGACAGGGGACTACGAGCAGTACTTC
13 | . | . | TRBJ2-5 | TRBV28 | CASRLALQETQYF | TGTGCCAGCAGACTAGCCCTTCAAGAGACCCAGTACTTC
13 | . | many | TRBJ1-1 | TRBV12-3/TRBV12-4 | CASSLEGTLEAFF | TGTGCCAGCAGTTTAGAAGGGACCCTTGAAGCTTTCTTT
14 | . | many | TRBJ2-2 | TRBV6-2/TRBV6-3 | CASSYFLGTGELFF | TGTGCCAGCAGTTACTTTTTAGGAACCGGGGAGCTGTTTTTT
14 | . | few | TRBJ1-5 | TRBV12-3/TRBV12-4 | CASSLMGWGQPQHF | TGTGCCAGCAGTTTAATGGGGTGGGGTCAGCCCCAGCATTTT
13 | . | many | TRBJ2-3 | TRBV30 | CAWAFGSTDTQYF | TGTGCCTGGGCCTTTGGGAGCACAGATACGCAGTATTTT
13 | . | few | TRBJ1-1 | TRBV7-9 | CASSWGLGTEAFF | TGTGCCAGCAGCTGGGGGCTGGGAACTGAAGCTTTCTTT